This T cell receptor (beta chain) is from a study of Graves' ophthalmopathy and Graves' hyperthyroidism. Researchers took RNA transcripts and amplified TCR beta CDR3 regions from them. Scientists carried out first-round RT-PCR using HTBI primers and then a second-round multiplex PCR. A single record per CDR3 protein comes from TCRdb applying MiXCR to the multiplex PCR reads. The table shows around 520,000 distinct CDR3 sequences, with less than 45% occurring only once. Trimming left V 7 bases short and J 7 bases short, with 17 bases between. Germline CDR1 and CDR2: SEHNR and FQNEAQ (reference sequence). CDR3 size: 13 residues.

The TCR originated in an adult man with Graves' hyperthyroidism. Sequenced material: peripheral blood or thyroid tissue (not recorded which). The chain recombines TRBV7-9 with TRBJ2-7, with D possibly called TRBD1 or TRBD2 (5 bases each). Here the CDR3 reads CASNLWKRTEQYF. CDR3 sequence (DNA): TGTGCCAGCAACCTCTGGAAGCGGACAGAGCAGTACTTC.